This TCR beta chain was recovered during a study of T cells in Graves' hyperthyroidism and ophthalmopathy. Study-wide context: It was at initial diagnosis, before any treatment, that peripheral blood was collected. Study-level findings and limits: Most thyroid clonotypes expanded above 0.001 appeared in blood too.

Amplification yielded TCR beta CDR3 regions, with RNA transcripts as the source. HTBI primers drove first-round RT-PCR of the TCR CDR3. In TCRdb, the multiplex PCR reads were re-called with MiXCR into one record per CDR3 protein. The sample contains some 300,000 distinct CDR3 sequences, around 20% of which appear only once. Among ophthalmopathy patients, the Clinical Activity Score reached at least 3, the NOSPECS grade reached at least 4, and duration remained under 3 months. Roughly 9.1 ml of fresh peripheral blood supplied the PBMCs. With regard to this clonotype: Antigen: not known.

This CDR3 is 16 amino acids long. Germline CDR1 is KGHSH and CDR2 is LQKENI. V lost 4 bases and J lost 1; bases outside the gene matches: 8. This TCR was recovered from a man aged 50-59 years with Graves' ophthalmopathy. The sequenced sample consisted of blood. V is TRBV18 and J is TRBJ1-1; TRBD1 matches 8 bases. The CDR3 DNA reads TGTGCCAGCTCACTCGGTCCCGGGACAGGGAACACTGAAGCTTTCTTT. Its protein product is CASSLGPGTGNTEAFF.